The clone carrying this T cell receptor beta chain was recorded at least ten times. Its antigen is unknown. With 2 bases removed from V and 2 bases from J, the gap between germline ends came to 4 bases. There are 12 residues in the CDR3. These data originate in a study of blood T cells in healthy people across ages. Broader study findings: Because sorting was not performed, PBMCs prevented conclusive naive versus antigen-experienced comparison. In older individuals, TCR beta diversity per million T cells was lower, falling roughly linearly with age. Naive CD4+ cells and diversity were both higher in long-lived donors than in aged donors.

A sample-barcoded 5' primer and a J-beta primer mix were used in a second PCR of about 7 to 11 cycles. From the 5' RACE reads, TCRdb called clonotypes with MiXCR, one entry per CDR3 protein. The table lists roughly 1.7 million distinct CDR3 sequences, about 31% of them singletons, with about 10% in the top ten. The gene calls are TRBV12-3 or TRBV12-4 and TRBJ2-7; no reliable D call. The source is a woman in her thirties in good health. Sequenced material: blood. Here the CDR3 reads CASSLQTYEQYF. The CDR3 DNA follows: TGTGCCAGCAGTTTACAGACCTACGAGCAGTACTTC.